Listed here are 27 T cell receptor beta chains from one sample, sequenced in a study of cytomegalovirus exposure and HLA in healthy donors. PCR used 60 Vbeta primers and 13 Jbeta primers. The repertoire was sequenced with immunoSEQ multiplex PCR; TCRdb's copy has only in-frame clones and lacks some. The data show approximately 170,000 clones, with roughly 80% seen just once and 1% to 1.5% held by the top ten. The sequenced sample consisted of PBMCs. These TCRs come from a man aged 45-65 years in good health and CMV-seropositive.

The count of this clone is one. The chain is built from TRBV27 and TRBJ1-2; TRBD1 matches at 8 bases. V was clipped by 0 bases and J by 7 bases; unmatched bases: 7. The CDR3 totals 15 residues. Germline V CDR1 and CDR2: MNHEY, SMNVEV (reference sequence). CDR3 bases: TGTGCCAGCAGTTTATCGCTTACAGGGGGAGGTGGCTACACCTTC. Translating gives CASSLSLTGGGGYTF.

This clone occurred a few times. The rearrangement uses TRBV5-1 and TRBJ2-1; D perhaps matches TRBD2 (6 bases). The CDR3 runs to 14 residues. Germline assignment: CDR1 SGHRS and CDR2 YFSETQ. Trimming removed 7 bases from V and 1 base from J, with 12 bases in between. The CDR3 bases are TGCGCCAGCCGGGATAGCGGATCCTACAATGAGCAGTTCTTC. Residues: CASRDSGSYNEQFF.

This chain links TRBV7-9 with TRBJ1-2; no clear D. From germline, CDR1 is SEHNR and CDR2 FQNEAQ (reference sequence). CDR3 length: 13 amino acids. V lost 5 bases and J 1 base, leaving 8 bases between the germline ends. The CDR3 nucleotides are TGTGCCAGCAGCCCCCCAGATAACTATGGCTACACCTTC. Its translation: CASSPPDNYGYTF.

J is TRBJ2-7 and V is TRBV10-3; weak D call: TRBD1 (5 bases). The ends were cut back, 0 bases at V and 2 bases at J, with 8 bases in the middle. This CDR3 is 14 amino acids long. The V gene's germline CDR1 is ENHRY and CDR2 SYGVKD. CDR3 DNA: TGTGCCATCAGTGAGTCCGACAGACCCTACGAGCAGTACTTC. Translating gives CAISESDRPYEQYF.

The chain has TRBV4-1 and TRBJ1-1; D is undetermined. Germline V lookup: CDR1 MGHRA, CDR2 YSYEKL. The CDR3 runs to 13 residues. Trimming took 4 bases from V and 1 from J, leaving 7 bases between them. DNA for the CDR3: TGCGCCAGCAGCCCTCAGGAGAACACTGAAGCTTTCTTT. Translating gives CASSPQENTEAFF.

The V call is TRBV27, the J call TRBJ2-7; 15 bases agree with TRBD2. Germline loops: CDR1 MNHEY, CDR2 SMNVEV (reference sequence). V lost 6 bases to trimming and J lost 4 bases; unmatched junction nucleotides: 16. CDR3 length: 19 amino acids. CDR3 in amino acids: CASSLPGTSGRTIPYEQYF. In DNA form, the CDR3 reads TGTGCCAGCAGCCTTCCCGGGACTAGCGGGAGGACCATCCCTTACGAGCAGTACTTC.

CDR3 nucleotides: TGTGCCAGCAGGGAGGGGGCCGGGGGGGGAAAACTGTTTTTT. Translating gives CASREGAGGGKLFF. The chain couples TRBV2 to TRBJ1-4, with 7 bases matching TRBD1. Germline V gene data show CDR1 as SNHLY and CDR2 as FYNNEI. Trimming at V came to 6 bases and at J to 10 bases, leaving 11 bases not matched to a gene. The CDR3 consists of 14 residues.

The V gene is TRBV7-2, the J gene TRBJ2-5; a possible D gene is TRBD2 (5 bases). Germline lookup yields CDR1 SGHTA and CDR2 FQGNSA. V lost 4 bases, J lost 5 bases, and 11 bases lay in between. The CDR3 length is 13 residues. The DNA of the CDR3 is TGTGCCAGCAGCTCTGGGCGCGGGGAGACCCAGTACTTC. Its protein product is CASSSGRGETQYF.

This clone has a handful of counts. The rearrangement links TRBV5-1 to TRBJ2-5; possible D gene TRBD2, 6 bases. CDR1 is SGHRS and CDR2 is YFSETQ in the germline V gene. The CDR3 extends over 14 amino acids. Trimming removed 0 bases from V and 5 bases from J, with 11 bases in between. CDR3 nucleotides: TGCGCCAGCAGCTTGGGGGCCGGGGGTGAGACCCAGTACTTC. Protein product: CASSLGAGGETQYF.

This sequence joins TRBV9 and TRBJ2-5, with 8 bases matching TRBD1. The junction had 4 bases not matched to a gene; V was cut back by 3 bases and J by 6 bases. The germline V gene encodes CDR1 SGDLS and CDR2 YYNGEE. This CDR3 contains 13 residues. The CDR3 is CASSEDREKTQYF. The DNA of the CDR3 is TGTGCCAGCAGCGAGGACAGGGAAAAGACCCAGTACTTC.

The CDR3 DNA follows: TGTGCCAGTAGCCCCGGGACAGGGGATGAAAAACTGTTTTTT. It yields the protein CASSPGTGDEKLFF. V and J are TRBV19 and TRBJ1-4; the match to TRBD1 covers 10 bases. V gave up 6 bases and J gave up 6 bases; unmatched junction bases: 4. Germline values: CDR1 LNHDA, CDR2 SQIVND (reference sequence). CDR3 length: 14 amino acids.

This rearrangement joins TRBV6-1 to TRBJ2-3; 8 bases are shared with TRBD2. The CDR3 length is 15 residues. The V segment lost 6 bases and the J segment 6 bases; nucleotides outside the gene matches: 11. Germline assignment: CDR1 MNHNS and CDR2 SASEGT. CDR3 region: CASRPTGLGFDTQYF. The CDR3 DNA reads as TGTGCCAGCAGACCCACGGGACTAGGCTTTGATACGCAGTATTTT.

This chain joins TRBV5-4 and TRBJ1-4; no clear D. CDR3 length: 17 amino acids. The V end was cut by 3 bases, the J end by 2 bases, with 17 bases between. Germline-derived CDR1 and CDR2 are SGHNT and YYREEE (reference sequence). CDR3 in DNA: TGTGCCAGCAGCTCCGGCGGAAATGGTGGCACTAATGAAAAACTGTTTTTT. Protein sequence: CASSSGGNGGTNEKLFF.

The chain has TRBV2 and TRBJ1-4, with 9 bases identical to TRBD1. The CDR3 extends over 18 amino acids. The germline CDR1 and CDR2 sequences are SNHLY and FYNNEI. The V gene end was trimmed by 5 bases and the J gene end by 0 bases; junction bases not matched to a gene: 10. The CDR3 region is CASSSGTGWDATNEKLFF. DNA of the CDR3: TGTGCCAGCAGTTCCGGGACAGGGTGGGACGCAACTAATGAAAAACTGTTTTTT.

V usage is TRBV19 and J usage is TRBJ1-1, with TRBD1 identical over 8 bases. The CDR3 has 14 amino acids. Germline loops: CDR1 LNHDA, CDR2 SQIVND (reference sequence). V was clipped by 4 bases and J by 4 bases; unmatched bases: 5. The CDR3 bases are TGTGCCAGTAGTACACCGACAGGGGTCACTGAAGCTTTCTTT. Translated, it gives CASSTPTGVTEAFF.

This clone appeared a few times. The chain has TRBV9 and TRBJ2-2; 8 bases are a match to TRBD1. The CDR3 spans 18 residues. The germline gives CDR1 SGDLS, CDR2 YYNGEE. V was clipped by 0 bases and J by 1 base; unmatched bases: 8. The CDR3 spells CASSVVVWGTGNTGELFF. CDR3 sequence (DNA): TGTGCCAGCAGCGTAGTGGTGTGGGGGACAGGGAACACCGGGGAGCTGTTTTTT.

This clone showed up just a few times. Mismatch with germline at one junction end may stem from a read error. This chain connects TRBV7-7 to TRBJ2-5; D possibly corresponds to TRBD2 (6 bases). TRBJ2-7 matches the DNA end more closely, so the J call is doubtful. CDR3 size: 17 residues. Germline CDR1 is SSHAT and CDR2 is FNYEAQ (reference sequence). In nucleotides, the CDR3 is TGTGCTAGCAGCTTAGTCCCCGGAGGGAATGGGTCCTACGAGCAGTACTTC. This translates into CASSLVPGGNGSYEQYF.

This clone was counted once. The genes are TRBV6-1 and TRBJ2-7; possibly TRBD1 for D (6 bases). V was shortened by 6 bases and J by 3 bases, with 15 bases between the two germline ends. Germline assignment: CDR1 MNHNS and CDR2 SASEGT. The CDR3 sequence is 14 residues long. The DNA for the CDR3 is TGTGCCAGCAGGCCGGGACAACTAGGCTACGAGCAGTACTTC. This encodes CASRPGQLGYEQYF.

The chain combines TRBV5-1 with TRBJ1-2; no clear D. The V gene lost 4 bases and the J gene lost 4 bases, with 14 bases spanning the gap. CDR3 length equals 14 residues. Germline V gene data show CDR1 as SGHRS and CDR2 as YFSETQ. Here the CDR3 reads CASSPNVAIYGYTF. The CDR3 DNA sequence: TGCGCCAGCAGCCCGAACGTGGCCATCTATGGCTACACCTTC.

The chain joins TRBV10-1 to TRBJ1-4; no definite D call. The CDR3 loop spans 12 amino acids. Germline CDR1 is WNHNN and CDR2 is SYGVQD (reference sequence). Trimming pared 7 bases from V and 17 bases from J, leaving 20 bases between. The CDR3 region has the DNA TGCGCCAGCATAAGACCGGGCGGGGAGGTTTTTTTT. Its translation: CASIRPGGEVFF.

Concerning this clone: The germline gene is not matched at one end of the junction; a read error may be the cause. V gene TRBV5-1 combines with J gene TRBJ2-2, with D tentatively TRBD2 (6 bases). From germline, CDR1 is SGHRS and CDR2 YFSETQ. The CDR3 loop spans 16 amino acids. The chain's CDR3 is CASSVLAPSNTGELLF. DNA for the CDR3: TGCGCCAGCAGCGTGCTAGCGCCTTCGAACACCGGGGAGCTGCTTTTT.

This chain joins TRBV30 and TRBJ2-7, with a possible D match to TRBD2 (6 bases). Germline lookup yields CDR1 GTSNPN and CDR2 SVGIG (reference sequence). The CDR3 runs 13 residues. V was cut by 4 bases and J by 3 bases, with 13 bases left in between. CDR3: CAWNAGWGYEQYF. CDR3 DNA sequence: TGTGCCTGGAATGCGGGGTGGGGCTACGAGCAGTACTTC.

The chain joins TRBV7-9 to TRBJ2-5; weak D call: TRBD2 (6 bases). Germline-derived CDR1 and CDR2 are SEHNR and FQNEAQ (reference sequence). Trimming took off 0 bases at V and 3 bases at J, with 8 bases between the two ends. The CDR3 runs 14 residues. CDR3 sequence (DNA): TGTGCCAGCAGCTTAGCGGGAGGCGAAGAGACCCAGTACTTC. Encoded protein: CASSLAGGEETQYF.

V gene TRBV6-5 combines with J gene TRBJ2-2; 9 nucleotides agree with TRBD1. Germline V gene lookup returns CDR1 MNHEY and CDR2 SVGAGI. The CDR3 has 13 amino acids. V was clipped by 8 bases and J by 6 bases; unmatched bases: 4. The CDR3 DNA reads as TGTGCCAGCCGGGACAGGGTCCCCGGGGAGCTGTTTTTT. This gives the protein CASRDRVPGELFF.

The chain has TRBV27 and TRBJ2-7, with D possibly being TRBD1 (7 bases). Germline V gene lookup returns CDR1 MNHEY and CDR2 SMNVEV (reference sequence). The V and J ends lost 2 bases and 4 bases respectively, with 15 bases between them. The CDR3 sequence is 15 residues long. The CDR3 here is CASSLKEGANYEQYF. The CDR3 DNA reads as TGTGCCAGCAGTTTAAAGGAGGGGGCCAATTACGAGCAGTACTTC.

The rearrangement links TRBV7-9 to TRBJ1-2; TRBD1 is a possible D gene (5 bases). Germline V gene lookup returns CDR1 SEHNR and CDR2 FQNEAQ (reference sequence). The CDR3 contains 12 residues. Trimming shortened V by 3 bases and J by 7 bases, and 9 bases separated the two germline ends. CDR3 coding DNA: TGTGCCAGCAGCTTGGGGGAGGCTGGCTACACCTTC. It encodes CASSLGEAGYTF.

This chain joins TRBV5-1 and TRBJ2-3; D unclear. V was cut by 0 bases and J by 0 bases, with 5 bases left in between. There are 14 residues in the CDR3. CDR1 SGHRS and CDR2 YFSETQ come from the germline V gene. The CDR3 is CASSLDYSTDTQYF. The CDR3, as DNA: TGCGCCAGCAGCTTGGACTATAGCACAGATACGCAGTATTTT.